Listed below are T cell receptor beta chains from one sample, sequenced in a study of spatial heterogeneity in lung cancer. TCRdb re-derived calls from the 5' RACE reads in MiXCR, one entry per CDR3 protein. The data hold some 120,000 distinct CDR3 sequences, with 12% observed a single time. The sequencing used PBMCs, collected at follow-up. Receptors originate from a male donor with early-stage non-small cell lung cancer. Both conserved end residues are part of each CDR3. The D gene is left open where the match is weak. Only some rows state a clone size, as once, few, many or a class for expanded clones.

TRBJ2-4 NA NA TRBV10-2 CAAGDFNIQYF TGCGCCGCTGGGGACTTCAACATTCAGTACTTC
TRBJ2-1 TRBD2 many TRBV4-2 CASSPRGPSGSYNEQFF TGTGCCAGCAGTCCCAGAGGACCTAGCGGGAGTTACAATGAGCAGTTCTTC
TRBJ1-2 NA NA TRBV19 CASTTGDNYGYTF TGTGCCAGCACGACAGGTGATAACTATGGCTACACCTTC
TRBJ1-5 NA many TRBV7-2 CASSPRGSNQPQHF TGTGCCAGCAGCCCAAGAGGGAGCAATCAGCCCCAGCATTTT
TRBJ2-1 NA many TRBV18 CASSPSGEQFF TGTGCCAGCTCACCAAGTGGTGAGCAGTTCTTC
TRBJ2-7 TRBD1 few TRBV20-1 CSAMGGQGSIGAYEQYF TGCAGTGCAATGGGGGGACAGGGAAGTATCGGGGCCTACGAGCAGTACTTC
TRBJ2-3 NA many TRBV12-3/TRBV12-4 CASTPGRPMTDTQYF TGTGCCAGCACCCCAGGGAGACCTATGACAGATACGCAGTATTTT
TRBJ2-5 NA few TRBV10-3 CAISEGGGETQYF TGTGCCATCAGTGAGGGGGGAGGAGAGACCCAGTACTTC
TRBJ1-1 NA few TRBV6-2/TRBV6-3 CASVSLEQVNTEAFF TGTGCCAGCGTATCCTTAGAACAGGTGAACACTGAAGCTTTCTTT
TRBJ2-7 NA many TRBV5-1 CASSLVSVDEQYF TGCGCCAGCAGCTTGGTTTCGGTGGACGAGCAGTACTTC
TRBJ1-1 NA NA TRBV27 CASSSLVTEAFF TGTGCCAGCAGTTCCCTCGTTACTGAAGCTTTCTTT
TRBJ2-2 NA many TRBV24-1 CATTRDGTGELFF TGTGCCACCACCAGGGATGGGACCGGGGAGCTGTTTTTT
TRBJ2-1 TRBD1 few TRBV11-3 CASSTRTGTLYNEQFF TGTGCCAGCAGCACCCGGACAGGGACACTCTACAATGAGCAGTTCTTC
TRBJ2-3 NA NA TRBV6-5 CASRRGADTQYF TGTGCCAGCAGGAGGGGGGCAGATACGCAGTATTTT
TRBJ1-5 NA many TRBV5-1 CASSSNPNQPQHF TGCGCCAGCAGCTCAAACCCCAATCAGCCCCAGCATTTT